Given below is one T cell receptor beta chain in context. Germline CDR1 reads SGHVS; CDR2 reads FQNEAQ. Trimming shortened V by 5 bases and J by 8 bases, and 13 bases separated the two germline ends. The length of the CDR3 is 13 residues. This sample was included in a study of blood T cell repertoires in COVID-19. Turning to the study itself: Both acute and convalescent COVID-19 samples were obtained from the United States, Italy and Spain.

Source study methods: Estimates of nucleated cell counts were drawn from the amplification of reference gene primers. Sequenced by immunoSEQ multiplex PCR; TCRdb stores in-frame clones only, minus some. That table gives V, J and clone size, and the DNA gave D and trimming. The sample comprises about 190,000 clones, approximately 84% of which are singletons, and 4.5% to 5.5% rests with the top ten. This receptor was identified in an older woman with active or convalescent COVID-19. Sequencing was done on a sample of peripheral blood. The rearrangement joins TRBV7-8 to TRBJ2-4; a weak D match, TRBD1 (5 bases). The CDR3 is CASSRSGFDIQYF. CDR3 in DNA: TGTGCCAGCAGCCGGTCAGGGTTTGACATTCAGTACTTC. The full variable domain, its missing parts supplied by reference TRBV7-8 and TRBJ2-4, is GAGVSQSPRYKVAKRGQDVALRCDPISGHVSLFWYQQALGQGPEFLTYFQNEAQLDKSGLPSDRFFAERPEGSVSTLKIQRTQQEDSAVYLCASSRSGFDIQYFGAGTRLSVL.